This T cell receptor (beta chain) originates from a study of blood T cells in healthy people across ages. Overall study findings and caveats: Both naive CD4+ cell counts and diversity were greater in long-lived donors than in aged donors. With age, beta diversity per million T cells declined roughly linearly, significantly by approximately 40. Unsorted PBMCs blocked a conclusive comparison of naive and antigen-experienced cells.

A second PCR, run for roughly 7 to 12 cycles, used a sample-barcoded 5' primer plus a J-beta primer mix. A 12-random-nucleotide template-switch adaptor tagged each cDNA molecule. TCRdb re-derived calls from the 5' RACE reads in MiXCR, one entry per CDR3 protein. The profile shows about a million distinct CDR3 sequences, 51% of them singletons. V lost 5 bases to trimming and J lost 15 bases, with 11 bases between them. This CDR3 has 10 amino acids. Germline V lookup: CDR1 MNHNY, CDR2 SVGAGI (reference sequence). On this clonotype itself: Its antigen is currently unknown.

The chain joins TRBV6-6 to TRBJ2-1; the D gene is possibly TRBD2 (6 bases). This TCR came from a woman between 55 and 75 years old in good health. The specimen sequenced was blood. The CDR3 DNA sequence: TGTGCCAGCAGTGAAATGGGGGGGTTCTTC. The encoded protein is CASSEMGGFF.